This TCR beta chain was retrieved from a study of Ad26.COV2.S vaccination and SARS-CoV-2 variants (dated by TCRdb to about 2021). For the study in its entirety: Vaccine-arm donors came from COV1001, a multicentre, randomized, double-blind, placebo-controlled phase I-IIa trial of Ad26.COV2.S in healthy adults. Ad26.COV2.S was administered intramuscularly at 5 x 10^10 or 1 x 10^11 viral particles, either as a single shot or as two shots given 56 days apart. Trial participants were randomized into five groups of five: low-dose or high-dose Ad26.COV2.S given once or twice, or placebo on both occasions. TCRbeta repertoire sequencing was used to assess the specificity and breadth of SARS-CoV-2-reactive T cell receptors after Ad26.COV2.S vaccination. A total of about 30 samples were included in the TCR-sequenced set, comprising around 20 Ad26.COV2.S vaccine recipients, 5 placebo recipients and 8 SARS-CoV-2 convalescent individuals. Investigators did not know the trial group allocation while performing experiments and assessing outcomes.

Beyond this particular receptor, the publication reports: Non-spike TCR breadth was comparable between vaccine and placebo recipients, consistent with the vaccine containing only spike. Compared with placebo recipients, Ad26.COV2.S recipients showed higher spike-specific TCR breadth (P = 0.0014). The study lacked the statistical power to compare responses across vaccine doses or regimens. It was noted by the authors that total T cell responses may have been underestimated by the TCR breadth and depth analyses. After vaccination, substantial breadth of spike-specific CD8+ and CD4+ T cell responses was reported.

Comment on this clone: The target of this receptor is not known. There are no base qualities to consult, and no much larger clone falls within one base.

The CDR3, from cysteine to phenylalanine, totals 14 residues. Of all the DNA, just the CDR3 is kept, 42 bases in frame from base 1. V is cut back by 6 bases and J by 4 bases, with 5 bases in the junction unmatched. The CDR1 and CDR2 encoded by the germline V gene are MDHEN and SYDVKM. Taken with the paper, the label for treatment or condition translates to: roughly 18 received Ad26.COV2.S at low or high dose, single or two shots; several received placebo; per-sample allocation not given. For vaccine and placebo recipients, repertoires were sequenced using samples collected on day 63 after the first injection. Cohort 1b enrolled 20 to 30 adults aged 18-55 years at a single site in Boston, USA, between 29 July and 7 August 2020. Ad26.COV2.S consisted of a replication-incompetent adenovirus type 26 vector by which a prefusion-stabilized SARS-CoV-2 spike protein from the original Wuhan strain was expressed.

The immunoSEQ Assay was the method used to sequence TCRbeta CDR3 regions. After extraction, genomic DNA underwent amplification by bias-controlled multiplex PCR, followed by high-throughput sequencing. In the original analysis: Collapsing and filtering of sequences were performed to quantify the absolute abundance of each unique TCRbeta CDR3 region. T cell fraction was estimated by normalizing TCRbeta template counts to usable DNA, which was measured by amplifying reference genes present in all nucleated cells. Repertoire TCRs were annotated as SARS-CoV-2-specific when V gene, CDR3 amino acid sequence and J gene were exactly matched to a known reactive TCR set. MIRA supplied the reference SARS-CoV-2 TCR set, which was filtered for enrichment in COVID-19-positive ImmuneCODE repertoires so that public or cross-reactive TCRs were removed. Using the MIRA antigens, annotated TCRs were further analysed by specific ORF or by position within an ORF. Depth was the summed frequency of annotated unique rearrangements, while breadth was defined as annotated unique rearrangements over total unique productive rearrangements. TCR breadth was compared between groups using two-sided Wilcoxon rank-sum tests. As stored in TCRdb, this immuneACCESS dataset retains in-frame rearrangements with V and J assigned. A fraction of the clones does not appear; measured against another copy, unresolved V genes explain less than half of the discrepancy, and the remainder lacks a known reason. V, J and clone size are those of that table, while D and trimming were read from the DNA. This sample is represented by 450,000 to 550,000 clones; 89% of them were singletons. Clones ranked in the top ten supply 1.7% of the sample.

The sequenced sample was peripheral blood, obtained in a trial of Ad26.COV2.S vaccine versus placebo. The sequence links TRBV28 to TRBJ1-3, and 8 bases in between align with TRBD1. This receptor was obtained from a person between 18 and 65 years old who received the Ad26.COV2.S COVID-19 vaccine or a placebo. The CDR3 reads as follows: CASSRQGIGNTIYF. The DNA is TGTGCCAGCAGCCGACAGGGGATCGGAAACACCATATATTTT.